The 19 T cell receptor beta chains reported below all come from one sample, sequenced in a study of shared clonotypes between healthy human individuals. The data were produced by immunoSEQ multiplex PCR, yet TCRdb's version contains in-frame clones alone and is incomplete. Of some 2,400,000 clones detected, under 97% appear once; the ten largest clones hold 0.13%. Specimen: naive CD4+ T cells sorted from blood. Subset reported: CD45RA+ positively selected. The receptors derive from a man aged 18 to 30 in good health.

The chain couples TRBV30 to TRBJ1-3; no clear D. V lost 5 bases and J lost 0, with 8 bases in between. Germline V gene data show CDR1 as GTSNPN and CDR2 as SVGIG (reference sequence). The CDR3 is made up of 13 amino acids. The DNA of the CDR3 is TGTGCCTGGGCAGTAAGCTCTGGAAACACCATATATTTT. Translation: CAWAVSSGNTIYF.

The chain recombines TRBV29-1 with TRBJ1-2; D is ambiguous. CDR1 is SQVTM and CDR2 is ANQGSEA in the germline V gene. The CDR3 loop spans 13 amino acids. With 2 bases removed from V and 2 bases from J, the gap between germline ends came to 9 bases. CDR3: CSVEQRLNYGYTF. DNA for the CDR3: TGCAGCGTTGAACAGAGACTAAACTATGGCTACACCTTC.

The J gene is TRBJ2-6, the V gene TRBV5-1, with TRBD1 matching over 9 bases. The CDR3 length is 18 residues. Germline lookup yields CDR1 SGHRS and CDR2 YFSETQ. The ends lost 3 bases at V and 0 bases at J; junction bases unmatched: 7. The CDR3 spells CASSSSPGQGSGANVLTF. The CDR3 coding sequence is TGCGCCAGCAGCTCTTCCCCGGGACAGGGCTCTGGGGCCAACGTCCTGACTTTC. The full variable domain, completed using reference TRBV5-1 and TRBJ2-6, is KAGVTQTPRYLIKTRGQQVTLSCSPISGHRSVSWYQQTPGQGLQFLFEYFSETQRNKGNFPGRFSGRQFSNSRSEMNVSTLELGDSALYLCASSSSPGQGSGANVLTFGAGSRLTVL.

This clone has just a few counts. Other nucleotide sequences from this sample produce the same CDR3. V usage is TRBV18 and J usage is TRBJ2-2; D is undetermined. Trimming removed 0 bases from V and 2 bases from J, with 1 base in between. The CDR3 loop spans 13 amino acids. CDR1 is KGHSH and CDR2 is LQKENI in the germline V gene. CDR3 DNA sequence: TGTGCCAGCTCACCACCAAACACCGGGGAGCTGTTTTTT. Protein sequence: CASSPPNTGELFF.

J is TRBJ2-5 and V is TRBV28; D is perhaps TRBD1 (7 bases). Trimming left V 5 bases short and J 3 bases short, with 16 bases between. Germline CDR1 is MDHEN and CDR2 is SYDVKM. There are 15 residues in the CDR3. For the CDR3, the DNA is TGTGCCAGCAGTCGGAGGGGGACAGCTAAAGAGACCCAGTACTTC. It translates to CASSRRGTAKETQYF.

The chain recombines TRBV19 with TRBJ2-2, with 12 bases aligning to TRBD2. The CDR3 runs to 15 residues. Germline trimming cut 8 bases from V and 5 bases from J; bases unmatched to any gene: 6. Per the germline V gene, CDR1 is LNHDA and CDR2 is SQIVND (reference sequence). The chain's CDR3 is CASGWLAGGTGELFF. In DNA, the CDR3 is TGTGCCAGTGGCTGGCTAGCGGGGGGGACCGGGGAGCTGTTTTTT.

This clone was picked up one time. The chain recombines TRBV2 with TRBJ2-5, with TRBD2 identical over 10 bases. Per the germline V gene, CDR1 is SNHLY and CDR2 is FYNNEI. The trim removed 4 bases at V and 5 bases at J, leaving 7 bases unmatched. This CDR3 region has 15 residues. The CDR3 DNA is TGTGCCAGCAGTGTGCTAGCGGGGGTGGTTGAGACCCAGTACTTC. It translates to CASSVLAGVVETQYF.

The chain combines TRBV7-9 with TRBJ1-6, with a tentative D call TRBD1 (6 bases). There are 13 residues in the CDR3. Germline CDR1 reads SEHNR; CDR2 reads FQNEAQ (reference sequence). The germline V and J ends were trimmed by 9 bases and 2 bases, with 8 bases remaining between them. The CDR3 sequence is CASRDTYNSPLHF. CDR3 nucleotides: TGTGCCAGTAGGGACACCTATAATTCACCCCTCCACTTT.

The chain recombines TRBV10-3 with TRBJ2-4; 7 bases are a match to TRBD1. Germline V gene data show CDR1 as ENHRY and CDR2 as SYGVKD. The junction had 3 bases not matched to a gene; V was cut back by 3 bases and J by 1 base. CDR3 length: 15 amino acids. This CDR3 is CAISDMGQAKNIQYF. The DNA of the CDR3 is TGTGCCATCAGTGATATGGGACAGGCCAAAAACATTCAGTACTTC.

CDR3 residues: CASSLDTLATNEKLFF. In nucleotides, the CDR3 is TGCGCCAGCAGCTTGGACACCCTGGCAACTAATGAAAAACTGTTTTTT. J is TRBJ1-4 and V is TRBV5-1; the D is unclear. Germline-derived CDR1 and CDR2 are SGHRS and YFSETQ. Trimming took 0 bases from V and 0 from J, leaving 9 bases between them. This CDR3 is 16 amino acids long.

V gene TRBV20-1 combines with J gene TRBJ2-5; tentative D call: TRBD1 (5 bases). The V gene lost 4 bases and the J gene lost 5 bases, with 8 bases spanning the gap. This CDR3 comprises 11 residues. CDR1 and CDR2 (germline): DFQATT, SNEGSKA (reference sequence). In nucleotides, the CDR3 is TGCAGTGCTACAGGGATGGAGACCCAGTACTTC. The encoded protein is CSATGMETQYF.

This clone appeared once. The chain carries TRBV5-4 and TRBJ2-1; D not certain. CDR3 length equals 12 residues. Germline V gene lookup returns CDR1 SGHNT and CDR2 YYREEE (reference sequence). Trimming took off 4 bases at V and 9 bases at J, with 11 bases between the two ends. The CDR3 protein is CASSRGTGEQFF. The DNA of the CDR3 is TGTGCCAGCAGCCGAGGAACGGGTGAGCAGTTCTTC.

The CDR3 loop is CASSSQGGGFYEQYF. CDR3 DNA: TGTGCCAGCAGCTCACAGGGTGGGGGATTCTACGAGCAGTACTTC. The chain combines TRBV5-4 with TRBJ2-7, with a possible D match to TRBD1 (6 bases). This CDR3 has 15 amino acids. Germline CDR1 reads SGHNT; CDR2 reads YYREEE (reference sequence). Trimming pared 3 bases from V and 3 bases from J, leaving 16 bases between. Full variable domain (missing parts from reference TRBV5-4 and TRBJ2-7): ETGVTQSPTHLIKTRGQQVTLRCSSQSGHNTVSWYQQALGQGPQFIFQYYREEENGRGNFPPRFSGLQFPNYSSELNVNALELDDSALYLCASSSQGGGFYEQYFGPGTRLTVT.

Note on this clone: This sample also contains other DNA sequences that code for the same CDR3. The chain uses TRBV6-5 and TRBJ2-7; 8 nucleotides match TRBD2. The CDR3 has 15 residues. Trimming at V came to 0 bases and at J to 3 bases, leaving 4 bases not matched to a gene. The germline gives CDR1 MNHEY, CDR2 SVGAGI. This CDR3 reads CASSYSTGGGYEQYF. For the CDR3, the DNA is TGTGCCAGCAGTTACTCGACCGGGGGGGGCTACGAGCAGTACTTC.

V gene TRBV6-1 combines with J gene TRBJ2-7; 9 bases agree with TRBD1. The germline CDR1 and CDR2 sequences are MNHNS and SASEGT. The CDR3 is made up of 14 amino acids. Trimming cost V 10 bases and J 2 bases; bases outside gene matches: 9. CDR3 loop: CATTPRDRAYEQYF. The CDR3 DNA sequence: TGTGCCACCACGCCCCGGGACAGGGCCTACGAGCAGTACTTC.

The chain combines TRBV11-2 with TRBJ2-2; D gene unclear. The CDR3 spans 14 residues. The germline V and J ends were trimmed by 6 bases and 0 bases, with 8 bases remaining between them. Per germline, CDR1 SGHAT and CDR2 FQNNGV. CDR3 nucleotide sequence: TGTGCCAGCAGGGGTTATGCGAACACCGGGGAGCTGTTTTTT. Amino acid sequence: CASRGYANTGELFF.

This sequence joins TRBV28 and TRBJ1-2, with D tentatively TRBD1 (5 bases). This CDR3 has 17 residues. Looked up from germline, CDR1 is MDHEN and CDR2 is SYDVKM. V was trimmed by 5 bases and J by 2 bases, leaving 21 bases between them. The CDR3 DNA reads TGTGCCAGCAGTATCCCGGGGGGAGGGGAGCACAACTATGGCTACACCTTC. The encoded protein is CASSIPGGGEHNYGYTF.

The chain combines TRBV7-3 with TRBJ2-1, with no clear D. Germline assignment: CDR1 SGHTA and CDR2 FQGTGA. The CDR3 is 15 residues long. V lost 6 bases and J 0 bases, leaving 12 bases between the germline ends. CDR3 amino acids: CASSSQWASYNEQFF. The CDR3 nucleotides read TGTGCCAGCAGTTCCCAATGGGCCTCCTACAATGAGCAGTTCTTC.

V gene TRBV10-1 combines with J gene TRBJ2-3; 8 nucleotides agree with TRBD2. With 2 bases clipped from V and 5 bases from J, the junction kept 6 bases outside the gene matches. From germline, CDR1 is WNHNN and CDR2 SYGVQD (reference sequence). The CDR3 consists of 15 residues. The CDR3 here is CASSEQRAGVDTQYF. CDR3 nucleotides: TGCGCCAGCAGTGAGCAGCGAGCGGGGGTAGATACGCAGTATTTT.